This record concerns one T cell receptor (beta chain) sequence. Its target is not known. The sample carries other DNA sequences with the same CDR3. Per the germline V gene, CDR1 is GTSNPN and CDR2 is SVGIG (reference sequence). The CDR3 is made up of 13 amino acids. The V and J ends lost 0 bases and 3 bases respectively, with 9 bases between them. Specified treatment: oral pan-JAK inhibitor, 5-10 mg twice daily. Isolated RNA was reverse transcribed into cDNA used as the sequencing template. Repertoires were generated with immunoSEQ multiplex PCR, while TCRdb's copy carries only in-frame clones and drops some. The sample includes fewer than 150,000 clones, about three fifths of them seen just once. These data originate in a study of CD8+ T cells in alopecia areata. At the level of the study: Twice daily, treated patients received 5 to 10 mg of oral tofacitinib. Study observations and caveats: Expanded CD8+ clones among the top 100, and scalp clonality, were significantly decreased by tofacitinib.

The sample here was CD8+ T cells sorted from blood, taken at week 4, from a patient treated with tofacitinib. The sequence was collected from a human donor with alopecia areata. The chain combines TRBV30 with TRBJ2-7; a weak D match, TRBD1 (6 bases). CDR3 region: CAWSVLQGYEQYF. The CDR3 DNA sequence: TGTGCCTGGAGTGTACTACAGGGCTACGAGCAGTACTTC.